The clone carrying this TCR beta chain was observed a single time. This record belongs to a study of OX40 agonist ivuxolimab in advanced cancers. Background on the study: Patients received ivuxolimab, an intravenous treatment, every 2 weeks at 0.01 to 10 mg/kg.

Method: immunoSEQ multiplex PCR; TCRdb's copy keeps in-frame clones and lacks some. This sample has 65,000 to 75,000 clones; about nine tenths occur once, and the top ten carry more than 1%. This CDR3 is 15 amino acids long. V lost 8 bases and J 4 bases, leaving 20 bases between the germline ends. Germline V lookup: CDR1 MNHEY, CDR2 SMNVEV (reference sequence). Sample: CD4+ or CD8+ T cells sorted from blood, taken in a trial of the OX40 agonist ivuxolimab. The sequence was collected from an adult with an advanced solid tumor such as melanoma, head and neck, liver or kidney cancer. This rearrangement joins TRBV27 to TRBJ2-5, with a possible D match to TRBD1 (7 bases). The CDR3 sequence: CASRAPGGPGETQYF. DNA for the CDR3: TGTGCCAGCCGGGCCCCAGGGGGGCCCGGAGAGACCCAGTACTTC.